This T cell receptor (beta chain) was captured by sequencing in a study of blood T cell repertoires in COVID-19. Overall study: Samples came from the United States, Italy and Spain, spanning acute and convalescent COVID-19.

Some clones are missing from TCRdb's copy, which holds only in-frame ones; the method was immunoSEQ multiplex PCR. The sample has roughly 200,000 clones; 70% to 90% are singletons. From germline, CDR1 is SGHAT and CDR2 FQDESV (reference sequence). Trimming shortened V by 2 bases and J by 1 base, and 5 bases separated the two germline ends. The CDR3 contains 13 residues. Those who participated ranged in age from 18 to 89 years and resided in approximately 26 US areas. Participants were placed into cohorts based on the clinical history they reported. The sequence was obtained from a woman aged 40 to 50 with acute COVID-19. This chain connects TRBV11-1 to TRBJ1-1; TRBD1 is a possible D gene (5 bases). The sample taken for sequencing was PBMCs or T cells enriched from blood (not recorded which). This CDR3 is CASSLQGNTEAFF. The CDR3 DNA reads TGTGCCAGCAGCTTACAGGGGAACACTGAAGCTTTCTTT.